Below, one T cell receptor (beta chain) is given with its context. Its antigen is unidentified. These data are taken from a study of T cells after yellow fever vaccination. Study-wide context: Each low-cell-number fraction was prepared by means of SMART-Seq v4 Ultra Low Input.

Universal primer sites and UMIs were introduced during 5'RACE template-switching synthesis of TCR cDNA. Each CDR3 protein gets one entry after TCRdb re-called the 5' RACE reads with MiXCR. The sample has about 320,000 distinct CDR3 sequences, 3.5% to 4.5% seen once; the top ten hold 15% to 20%. Findings and limits, study-wide: Abundant bulk-population clonotypes could contaminate the FACS-sorted repertoires. When the response was secondary, it was weaker but reached its peak faster, day 5 versus 15.

The germline V gene encodes CDR1 KGHSH and CDR2 LQKENI. J gave up 4 bases and V 0 bases, and 3 bases lay outside the gene matches. CDR3 length equals 16 residues. Material: PBMCs, obtained 15 days after the yellow fever booster vaccination. The V and J genes are TRBV18 and TRBJ2-2, with TRBD2 matching over 9 bases. The source of this sequence is a man aged 18-30 years who received the YFV17D yellow fever vaccine. CDR3 sequence: CASSPPIAGVTGELFF. The CDR3 DNA reads TGTGCCAGCTCACCACCGATAGCGGGGGTCACCGGGGAGCTGTTTTTT.